Shown below are 10 T cell receptor beta chains from a single sample sequenced in a study of CD8 T cells in Susac syndrome. It was with random hexamers that 0.5 to 1 ug RNA was reverse transcribed. Each CDR3 protein is one row after TCRdb ran MiXCR on the immunoSEQ multiplex PCR reads. This sample has fewer than 150,000 distinct CDR3 sequences, with around 94% found just once. The specimen was CD8+ T cells from PBMCs. The receptors come from a human donor in good health.

The chain employs TRBV6-5 and TRBJ2-2; D remains unclear. Germline V CDR1 and CDR2: MNHEY, SVGAGI. The CDR3 consists of 15 residues. Trimming removed 6 bases at V and 2 bases at J, with 13 bases between. CDR3 protein: CASRRSGPNTGELFF. CDR3 DNA sequence: TGTGCCAGCAGACGGAGTGGCCCTAACACCGGGGAGCTGTTTTTT.

V is TRBV29-1 and J is TRBJ1-2; 8 bases align to TRBD1. CDR1 and CDR2 (germline): SQVTM, ANQGSEA. The CDR3 length is 15 residues. The V gene end was trimmed by 6 bases and the J gene end by 1 base; junction bases not matched to a gene: 10. The CDR3 loop is CSVIAGTGFNYGYTF. For the CDR3, the DNA is TGCAGCGTCATCGCCGGGACAGGATTTAACTATGGCTACACCTTC.

The rearrangement links TRBV4-1 to TRBJ1-1; no clear D. Trimming stripped 0 bases from V and 5 bases from J, with 10 bases between. CDR1 is MGHRA and CDR2 is YSYEKL in the germline V gene. The CDR3 loop spans 14 amino acids. As DNA, the CDR3 is TGCGCCAGCAGCCAAGATGCGGGCCGGACTGAAGCTTTCTTT. Translated, it gives CASSQDAGRTEAFF.

The chain is built from TRBV7-9 and TRBJ2-2; 10 nucleotides line up with TRBD2. The CDR3 runs 15 residues. Germline V lookup: CDR1 SEHNR, CDR2 FQNEAQ (reference sequence). V was clipped by 3 bases and J by 6 bases; unmatched bases: 4. CDR3 sequence reads: CASSFNLAGAGELFF. CDR3 DNA: TGTGCCAGCAGCTTCAATCTAGCGGGAGCCGGGGAGCTGTTTTTT.

The V call is TRBV25-1, the J call TRBJ2-2; D is possibly TRBD1 (5 bases). Trimming took 1 base from V and 1 from J, leaving 10 bases between them. Germline V lookup: CDR1 MGHDK, CDR2 SYGVNS. This CDR3 has 16 amino acids. The CDR3 DNA reads TGTGCCAGCAGTGAATGGGGCAGGGTGAACACCGGGGAGCTGTTTTTT. It translates to CASSEWGRVNTGELFF.

V is TRBV29-1 and J is TRBJ1-1, with D possibly being TRBD1 (6 bases). Germline V gives CDR1 SQVTM, CDR2 ANQGSEA. The CDR3 sequence is 13 residues long. V dropped 2 bases and J dropped 3 bases, with 10 bases sitting between them. CDR3 nucleotide sequence: TGCAGCGTTGAACTACAGGGTGACACTGAAGCTTTCTTT. Translating it yields CSVELQGDTEAFF.

The chain uses TRBV29-1 and TRBJ1-5, with D uncertain. Germline V lookup: CDR1 SQVTM, CDR2 ANQGSEA. The length of the CDR3 is 15 residues. V was cut by 4 bases and J by 0 bases, with 13 bases left in between. CDR3 sequence reads: CSVATRANSNQPQHF. The CDR3 DNA reads TGCAGCGTTGCGACACGTGCAAATAGCAATCAGCCCCAGCATTTT.

This sequence joins TRBV30 and TRBJ2-7, with TRBD1 identical over 9 bases. CDR1 and CDR2 from the germline V gene are GTSNPN and SVGIG (reference sequence). This CDR3 has 16 amino acids. With 4 bases clipped from V and 2 bases from J, the junction kept 12 bases outside the gene matches. In DNA form, the CDR3 reads TGTGCCTGGACACCGGATCCCGGGACAGGGACCTACGAGCAGTACTTC. It codes for CAWTPDPGTGTYEQYF.

This rearrangement joins TRBV15 to TRBJ2-7; D is unclear. Germline values: CDR1 LNHNV, CDR2 YYDKDF (reference sequence). Trimming removed 0 bases from V and 5 bases from J, with 8 bases in between. The CDR3 spans 13 residues. The CDR3 here is CATSRDLLNEQYF. The DNA of the CDR3 is TGTGCCACCAGCAGAGATCTCTTGAACGAGCAGTACTTC.

V gene TRBV19 combines with J gene TRBJ2-3; D remains ambiguous. Germline V gives CDR1 LNHDA, CDR2 SQIVND (reference sequence). The CDR3 runs 12 residues. The V and J ends lost 7 bases and 1 base respectively, with 6 bases between them. The CDR3 spells CASTDRTDTQYF. The CDR3 nucleotides read TGTGCCAGTACCGACCGCACAGATACGCAGTATTTT. The full variable domain, with the rest looked up from reference TRBV19 and TRBJ2-3, is DGGITQSPKYLFRKEGQNVTLSCEQNLNHDAMYWYRQDPGQGLRLIYYSQIVNDFQKGDIAEGYSVSREKKESFPLTVTSAQKNPTAFYLCASTDRTDTQYFGPGTRLTVL.